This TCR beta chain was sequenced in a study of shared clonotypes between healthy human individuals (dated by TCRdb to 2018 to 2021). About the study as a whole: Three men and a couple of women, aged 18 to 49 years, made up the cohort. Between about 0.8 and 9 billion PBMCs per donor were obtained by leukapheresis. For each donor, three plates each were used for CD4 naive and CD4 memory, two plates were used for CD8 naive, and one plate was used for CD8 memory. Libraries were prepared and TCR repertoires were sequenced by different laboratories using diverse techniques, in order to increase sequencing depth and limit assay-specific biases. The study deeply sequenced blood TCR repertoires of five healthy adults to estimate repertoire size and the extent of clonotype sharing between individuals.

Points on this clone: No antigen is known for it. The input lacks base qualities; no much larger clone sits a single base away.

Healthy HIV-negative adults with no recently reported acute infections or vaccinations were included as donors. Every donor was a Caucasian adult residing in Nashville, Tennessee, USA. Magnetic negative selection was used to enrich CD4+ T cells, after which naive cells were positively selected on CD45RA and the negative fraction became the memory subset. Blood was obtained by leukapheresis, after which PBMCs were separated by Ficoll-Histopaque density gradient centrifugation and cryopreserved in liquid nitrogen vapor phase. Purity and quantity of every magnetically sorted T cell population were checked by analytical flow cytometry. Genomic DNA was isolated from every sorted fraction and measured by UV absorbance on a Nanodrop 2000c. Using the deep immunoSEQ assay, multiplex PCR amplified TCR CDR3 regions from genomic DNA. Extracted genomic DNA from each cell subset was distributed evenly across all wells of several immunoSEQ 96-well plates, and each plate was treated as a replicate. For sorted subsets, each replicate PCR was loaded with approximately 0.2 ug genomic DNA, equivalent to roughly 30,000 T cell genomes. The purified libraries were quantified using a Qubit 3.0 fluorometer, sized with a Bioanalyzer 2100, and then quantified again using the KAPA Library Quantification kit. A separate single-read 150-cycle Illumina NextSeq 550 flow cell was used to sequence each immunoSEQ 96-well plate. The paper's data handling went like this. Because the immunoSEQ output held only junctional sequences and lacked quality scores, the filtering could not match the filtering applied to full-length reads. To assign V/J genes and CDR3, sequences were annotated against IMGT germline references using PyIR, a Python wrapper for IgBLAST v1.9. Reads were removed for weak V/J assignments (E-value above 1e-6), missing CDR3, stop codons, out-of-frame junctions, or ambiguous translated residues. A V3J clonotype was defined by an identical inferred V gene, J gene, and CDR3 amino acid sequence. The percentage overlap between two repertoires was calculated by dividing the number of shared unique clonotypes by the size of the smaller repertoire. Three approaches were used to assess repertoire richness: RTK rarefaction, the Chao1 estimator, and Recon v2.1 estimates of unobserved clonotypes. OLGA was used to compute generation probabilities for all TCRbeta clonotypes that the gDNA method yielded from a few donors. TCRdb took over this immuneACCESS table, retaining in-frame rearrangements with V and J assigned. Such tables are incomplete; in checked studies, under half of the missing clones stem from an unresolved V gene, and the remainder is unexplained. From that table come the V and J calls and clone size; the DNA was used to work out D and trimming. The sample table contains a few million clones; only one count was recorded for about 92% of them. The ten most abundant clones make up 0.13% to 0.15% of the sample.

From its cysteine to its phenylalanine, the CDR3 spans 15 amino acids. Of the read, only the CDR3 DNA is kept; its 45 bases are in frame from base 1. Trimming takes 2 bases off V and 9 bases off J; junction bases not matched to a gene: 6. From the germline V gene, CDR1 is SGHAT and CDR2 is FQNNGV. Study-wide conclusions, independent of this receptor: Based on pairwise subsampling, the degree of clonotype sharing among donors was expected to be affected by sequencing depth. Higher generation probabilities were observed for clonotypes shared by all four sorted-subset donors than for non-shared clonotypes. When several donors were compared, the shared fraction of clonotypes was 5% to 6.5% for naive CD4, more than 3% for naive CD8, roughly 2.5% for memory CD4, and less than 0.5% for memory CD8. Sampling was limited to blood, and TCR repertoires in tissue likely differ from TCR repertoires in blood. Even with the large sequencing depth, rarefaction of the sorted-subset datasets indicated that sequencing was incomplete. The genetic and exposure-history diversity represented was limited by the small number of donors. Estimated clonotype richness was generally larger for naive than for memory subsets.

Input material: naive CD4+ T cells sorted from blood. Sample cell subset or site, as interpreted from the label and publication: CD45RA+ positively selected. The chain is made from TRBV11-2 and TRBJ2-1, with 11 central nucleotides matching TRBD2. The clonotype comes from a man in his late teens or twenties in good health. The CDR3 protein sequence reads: CASSLSSSGGIEQFF. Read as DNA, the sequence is TGTGCCAGCAGCTTATCGTCTAGCGGGGGGATTGAGCAGTTCTTC.